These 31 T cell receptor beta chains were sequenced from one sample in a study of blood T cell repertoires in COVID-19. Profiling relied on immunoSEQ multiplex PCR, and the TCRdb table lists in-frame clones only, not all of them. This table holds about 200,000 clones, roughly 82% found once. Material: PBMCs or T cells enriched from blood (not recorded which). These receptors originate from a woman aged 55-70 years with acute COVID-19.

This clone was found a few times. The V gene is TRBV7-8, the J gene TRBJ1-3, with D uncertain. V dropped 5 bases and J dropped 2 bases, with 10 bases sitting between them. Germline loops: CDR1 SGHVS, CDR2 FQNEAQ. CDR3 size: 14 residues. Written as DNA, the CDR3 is TGTGCCAGCAGCCTAACCCGGGCTGGAAACACCATATATTTT. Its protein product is CASSLTRAGNTIYF.

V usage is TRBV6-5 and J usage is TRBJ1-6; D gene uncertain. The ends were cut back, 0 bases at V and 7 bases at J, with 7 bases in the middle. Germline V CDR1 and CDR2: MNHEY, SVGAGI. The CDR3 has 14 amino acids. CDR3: CASSYSLRNSPLHF. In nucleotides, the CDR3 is TGTGCCAGCAGTTACTCGCTCCGGAATTCACCCCTCCACTTT.

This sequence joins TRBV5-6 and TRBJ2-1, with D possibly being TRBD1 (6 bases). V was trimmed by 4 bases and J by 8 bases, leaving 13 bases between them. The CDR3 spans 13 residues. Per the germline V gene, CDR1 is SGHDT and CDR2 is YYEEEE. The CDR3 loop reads CASSRDTGHEQFF. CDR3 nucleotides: TGTGCCAGCAGCAGGGACACCGGCCATGAGCAGTTCTTC. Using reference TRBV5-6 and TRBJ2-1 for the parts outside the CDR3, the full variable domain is DAGVTQSPTHLIKTRGQQVTLRCSPKSGHDTVSWYQQALGQGPQFIFQYYEEEERQRGNFPDRFSGHQFPNYSSELNVNALLLGDSALYLCASSRDTGHEQFFGPGTRLTVL.

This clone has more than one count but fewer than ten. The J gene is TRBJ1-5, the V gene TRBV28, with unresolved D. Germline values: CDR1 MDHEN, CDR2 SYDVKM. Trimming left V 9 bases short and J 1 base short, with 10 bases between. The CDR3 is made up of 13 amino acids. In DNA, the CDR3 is TGTGCCAGTGGACTTCTAAGCAATCAGCCCCAGCATTTT. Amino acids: CASGLLSNQPQHF.

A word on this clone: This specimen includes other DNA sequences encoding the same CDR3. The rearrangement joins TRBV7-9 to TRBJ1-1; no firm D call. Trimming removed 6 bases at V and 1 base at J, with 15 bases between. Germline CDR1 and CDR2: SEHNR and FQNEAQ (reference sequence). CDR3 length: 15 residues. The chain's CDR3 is CASSSDGRRNTEAFF. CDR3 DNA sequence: TGTGCCAGCAGTTCCGATGGTAGAAGGAACACTGAAGCTTTCTTT.

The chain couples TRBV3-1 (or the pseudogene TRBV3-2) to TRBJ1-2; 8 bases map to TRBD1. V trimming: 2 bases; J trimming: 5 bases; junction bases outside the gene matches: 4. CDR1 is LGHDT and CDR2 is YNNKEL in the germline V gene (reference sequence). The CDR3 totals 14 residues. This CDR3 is CASSQQGAQYGYTF. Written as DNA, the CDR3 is TGTGCCAGCAGCCAACAGGGGGCTCAGTATGGCTACACCTTC.

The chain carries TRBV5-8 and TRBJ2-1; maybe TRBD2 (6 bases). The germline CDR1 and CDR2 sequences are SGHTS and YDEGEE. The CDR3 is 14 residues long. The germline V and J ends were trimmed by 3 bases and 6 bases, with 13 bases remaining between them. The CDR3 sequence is CASSWSSVGNEQFF. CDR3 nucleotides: TGTGCCAGCAGCTGGTCTAGCGTGGGCAATGAGCAGTTCTTC.

CDR3 amino acids: CASGALGTTNEQFF. CDR3 coding DNA: TGTGCCAGCGGGGCCCTCGGGACTACCAATGAGCAGTTCTTC. This sequence joins TRBV6-5 and TRBJ2-1; 7 nucleotides line up with TRBD2. The CDR3 spans 14 residues. Germline CDR1 and CDR2: MNHEY and SVGAGI. Losses at the gene ends were 8 bases for V and 6 bases for J; bases not matched to a gene: 10.

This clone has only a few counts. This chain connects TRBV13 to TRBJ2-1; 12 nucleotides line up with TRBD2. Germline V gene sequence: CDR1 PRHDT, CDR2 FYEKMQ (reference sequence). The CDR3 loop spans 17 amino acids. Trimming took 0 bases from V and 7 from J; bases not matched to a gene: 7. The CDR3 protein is CASSLGLAGGPGNEQFF. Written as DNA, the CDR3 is TGTGCCAGCAGCTTAGGTCTAGCGGGAGGGCCAGGAAATGAGCAGTTCTTC.

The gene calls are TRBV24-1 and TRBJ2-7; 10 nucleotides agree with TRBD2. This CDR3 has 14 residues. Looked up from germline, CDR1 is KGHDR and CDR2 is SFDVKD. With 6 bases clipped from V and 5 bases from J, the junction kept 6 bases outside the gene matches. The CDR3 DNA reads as TGTGCCACCAGTCTTAGCGGGAGGCCCCACGAGCAGTACTTC. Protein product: CATSLSGRPHEQYF.

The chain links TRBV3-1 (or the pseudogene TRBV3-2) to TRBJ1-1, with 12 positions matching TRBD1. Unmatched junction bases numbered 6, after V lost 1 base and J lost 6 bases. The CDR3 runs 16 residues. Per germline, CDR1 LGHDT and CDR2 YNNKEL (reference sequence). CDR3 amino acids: CASSQGDRGLLAEAFF. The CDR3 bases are TGTGCCAGCAGCCAAGGGGACAGGGGGCTCTTGGCTGAAGCTTTCTTT.

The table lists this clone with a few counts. The CDR3 loop is CASSLRQGSLGGYTF. Written as DNA, the CDR3 is TGTGCCAGCAGTTTACGGCAGGGGTCATTGGGTGGCTACACCTTC. The gene calls are TRBV28 and TRBJ1-2, with a possible D match to TRBD1 (6 bases). The V end lost 2 bases, the J end lost 7 bases, and 17 bases lay between the germline ends. The CDR3 is 15 amino acids. Germline assignment: CDR1 MDHEN and CDR2 SYDVKM.

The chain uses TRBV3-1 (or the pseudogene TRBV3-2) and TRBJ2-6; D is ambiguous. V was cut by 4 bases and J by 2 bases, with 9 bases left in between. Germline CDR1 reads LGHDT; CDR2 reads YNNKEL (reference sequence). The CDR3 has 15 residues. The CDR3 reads CASSPTGAGANVLTF. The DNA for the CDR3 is TGTGCCAGCAGCCCAACTGGTGCTGGGGCCAACGTCCTGACTTTC.

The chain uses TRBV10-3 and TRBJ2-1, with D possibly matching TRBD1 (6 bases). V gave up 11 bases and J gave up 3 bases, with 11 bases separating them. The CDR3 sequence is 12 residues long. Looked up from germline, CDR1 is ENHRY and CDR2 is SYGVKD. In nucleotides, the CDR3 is TGTGCCGTGAGGGACAACTACAATGAGCAGTTCTTC. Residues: CAVRDNYNEQFF.

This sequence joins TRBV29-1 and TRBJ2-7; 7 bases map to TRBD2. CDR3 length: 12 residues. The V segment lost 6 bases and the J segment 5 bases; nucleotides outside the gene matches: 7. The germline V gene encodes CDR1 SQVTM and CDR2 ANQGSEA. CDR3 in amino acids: CSVADGTNEQYF. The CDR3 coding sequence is TGCAGCGTCGCGGACGGGACTAACGAGCAGTACTTC.

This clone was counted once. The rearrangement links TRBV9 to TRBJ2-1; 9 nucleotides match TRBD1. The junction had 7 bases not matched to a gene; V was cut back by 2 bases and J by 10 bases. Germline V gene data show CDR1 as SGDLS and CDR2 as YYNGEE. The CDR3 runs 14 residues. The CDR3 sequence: CASSVPGQGTEQFF. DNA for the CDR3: TGTGCCAGCAGCGTGCCGGGACAGGGAACAGAGCAGTTCTTC.

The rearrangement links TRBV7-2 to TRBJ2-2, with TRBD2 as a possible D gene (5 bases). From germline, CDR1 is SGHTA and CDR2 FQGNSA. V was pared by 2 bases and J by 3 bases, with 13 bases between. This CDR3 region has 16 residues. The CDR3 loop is CASSLKEVGYTGELFF. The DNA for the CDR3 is TGTGCCAGCAGCTTAAAGGAGGTGGGGTACACCGGGGAGCTGTTTTTT.

The chain's CDR3 is CASSIPFQPQHF. The CDR3 DNA follows: TGTGCCAGTAGTATCCCATTTCAGCCCCAGCATTTT. V usage is TRBV19 and J usage is TRBJ1-5; D uncertain. The V end was cut by 3 bases, the J end by 6 bases, with 6 bases between. The CDR3 runs 12 residues. Germline-derived CDR1 and CDR2 are LNHDA and SQIVND (reference sequence).

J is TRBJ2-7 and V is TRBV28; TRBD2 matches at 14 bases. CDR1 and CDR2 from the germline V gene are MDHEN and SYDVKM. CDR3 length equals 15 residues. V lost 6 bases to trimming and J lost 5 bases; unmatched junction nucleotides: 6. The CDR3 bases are TGTGCCAGCAGCCGACTAGCGGGGGGGCCGGACGAGCAGTACGTC. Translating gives CASSRLAGGPDEQYV.

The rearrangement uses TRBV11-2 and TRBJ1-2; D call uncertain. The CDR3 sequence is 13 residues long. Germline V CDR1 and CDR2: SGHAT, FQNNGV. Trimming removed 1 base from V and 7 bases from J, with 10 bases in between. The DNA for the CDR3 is TGTGCCAGCAGCTTAGCGCCAGACATTGGCTACACCTTC. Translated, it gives CASSLAPDIGYTF. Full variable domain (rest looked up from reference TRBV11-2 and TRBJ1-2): EAGVAQSPRYKIIEKRQSVAFWCNPISGHATLYWYQQILGQGPKLLIQFQNNGVVDDSQLPKDRFSAERLKGVDSTLKIQPAKLEDSAVYLCASSLAPDIGYTFGSGTRLTVV.

The DNA of the CDR3 is TGCAGTGCCGAAGGGGTCGAGCAGTACGTC. Its protein product is CSAEGVEQYV. The chain employs TRBV20-1 and TRBJ2-7, with a tentative D call TRBD1 (5 bases). The germline gives CDR1 DFQATT, CDR2 SNEGSKA (reference sequence). The CDR3 has 10 residues. Trimming cost V 6 bases and J 6 bases, with 9 bases left between them.

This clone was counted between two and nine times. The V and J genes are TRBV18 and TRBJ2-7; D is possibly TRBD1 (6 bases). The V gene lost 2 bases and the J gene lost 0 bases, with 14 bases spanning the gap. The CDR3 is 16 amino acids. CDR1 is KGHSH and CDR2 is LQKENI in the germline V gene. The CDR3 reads CASSPGGQISSYEQYV. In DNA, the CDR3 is TGTGCCAGCTCACCAGGTGGACAGATAAGCTCCTACGAGCAGTACGTC.

This chain's CDR3 is CASSIGLTEGLNEQFF. Here the CDR3 DNA reads TGTGCCAGTAGTATAGGGCTAACTGAGGGCCTCAATGAGCAGTTCTTC. This chain joins TRBV19 and TRBJ2-1; D is perhaps TRBD2 (5 bases). The ends were cut back, 1 base at V and 6 bases at J, with 16 bases in the middle. This CDR3 is built from 16 residues. The germline V gene has CDR1 LNHDA and CDR2 SQIVND (reference sequence).

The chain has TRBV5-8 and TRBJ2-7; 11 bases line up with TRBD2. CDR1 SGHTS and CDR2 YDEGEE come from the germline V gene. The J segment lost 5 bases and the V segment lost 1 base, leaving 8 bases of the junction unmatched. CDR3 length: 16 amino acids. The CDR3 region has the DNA TGTGCCAGCAGCTTGTTGCTACTAGCGGGAGACCACGAGCAGTACTTC. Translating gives CASSLLLLAGDHEQYF.

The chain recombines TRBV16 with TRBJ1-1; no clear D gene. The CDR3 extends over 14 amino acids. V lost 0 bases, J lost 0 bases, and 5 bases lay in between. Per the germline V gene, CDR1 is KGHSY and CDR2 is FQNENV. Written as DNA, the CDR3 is TGTGCCAGCAGCCAATCGAGCGTGAACACTGAAGCTTTCTTT. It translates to CASSQSSVNTEAFF.

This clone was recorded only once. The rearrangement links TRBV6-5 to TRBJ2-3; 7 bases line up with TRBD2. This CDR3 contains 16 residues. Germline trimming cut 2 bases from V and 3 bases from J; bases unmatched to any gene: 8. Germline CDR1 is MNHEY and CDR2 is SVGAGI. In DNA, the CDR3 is TGTGCCAGCAGTTACCAGGCGGGGGAAGGTACAGATACGCAGTATTTT. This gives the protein CASSYQAGEGTDTQYF.

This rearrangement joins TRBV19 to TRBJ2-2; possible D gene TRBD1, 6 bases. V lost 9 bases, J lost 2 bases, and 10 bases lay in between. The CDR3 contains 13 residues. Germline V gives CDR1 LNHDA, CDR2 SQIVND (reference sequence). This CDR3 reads CASKQGNTGELFF. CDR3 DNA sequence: TGTGCCAGCAAACAGGGAAACACCGGGGAGCTGTTTTTT.

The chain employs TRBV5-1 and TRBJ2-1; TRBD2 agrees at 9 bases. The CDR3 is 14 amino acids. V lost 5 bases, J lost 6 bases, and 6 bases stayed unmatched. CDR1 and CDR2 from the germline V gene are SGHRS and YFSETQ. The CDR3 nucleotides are TGCGCCAGCAGTTCCGGGACTAGCCCCAATGAGCAGTTCTTC. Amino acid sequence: CASSSGTSPNEQFF.

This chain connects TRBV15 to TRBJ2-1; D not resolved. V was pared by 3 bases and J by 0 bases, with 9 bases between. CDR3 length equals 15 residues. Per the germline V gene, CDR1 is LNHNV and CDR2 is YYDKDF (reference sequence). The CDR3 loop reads CATSSDRSSYNEQFF. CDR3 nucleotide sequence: TGTGCCACCAGCAGCGACCGGAGCTCCTACAATGAGCAGTTCTTC.

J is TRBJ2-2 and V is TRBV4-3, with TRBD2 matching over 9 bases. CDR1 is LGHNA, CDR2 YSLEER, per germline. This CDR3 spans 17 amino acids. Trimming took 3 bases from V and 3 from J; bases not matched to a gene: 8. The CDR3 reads CASSQDFSGGYTGELFF. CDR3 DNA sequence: TGCGCCAGCAGCCAGGACTTTAGCGGGGGTTACACCGGGGAGCTGTTTTTT.

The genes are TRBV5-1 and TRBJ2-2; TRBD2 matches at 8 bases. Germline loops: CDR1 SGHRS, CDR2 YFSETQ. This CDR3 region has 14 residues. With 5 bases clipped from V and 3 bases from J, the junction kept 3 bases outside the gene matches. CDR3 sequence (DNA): TGCGCCAGCAGTTTTAGCGGGGACACCGGGGAGCTGTTTTTT. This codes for CASSFSGDTGELFF.